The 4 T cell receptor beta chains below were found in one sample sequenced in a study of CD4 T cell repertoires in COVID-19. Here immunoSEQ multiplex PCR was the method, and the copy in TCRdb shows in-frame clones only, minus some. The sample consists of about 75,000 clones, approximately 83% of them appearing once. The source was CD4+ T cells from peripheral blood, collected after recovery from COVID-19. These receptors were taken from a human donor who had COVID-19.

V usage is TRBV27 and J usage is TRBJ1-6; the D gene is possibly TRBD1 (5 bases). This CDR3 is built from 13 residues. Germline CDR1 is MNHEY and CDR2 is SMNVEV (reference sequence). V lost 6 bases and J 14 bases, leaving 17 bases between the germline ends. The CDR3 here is CASSSKGRGSLHF. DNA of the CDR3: TGTGCCAGCAGCTCGAAGGGGCGAGGATCCCTCCACTTT.

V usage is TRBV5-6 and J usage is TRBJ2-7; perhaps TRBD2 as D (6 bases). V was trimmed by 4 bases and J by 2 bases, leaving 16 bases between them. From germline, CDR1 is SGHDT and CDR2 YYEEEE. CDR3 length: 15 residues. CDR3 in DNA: TGTGCCAGCAGCAACCCAGCGGGTAAAACCTACGAGCAGTACTTC. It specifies CASSNPAGKTYEQYF.

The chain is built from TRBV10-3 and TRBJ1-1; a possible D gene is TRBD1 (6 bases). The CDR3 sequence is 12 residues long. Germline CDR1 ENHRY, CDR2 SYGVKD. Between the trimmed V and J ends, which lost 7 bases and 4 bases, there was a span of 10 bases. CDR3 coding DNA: TGTGCCATCAAGGAGGGGGGCACTGAAGCTTTCTTT. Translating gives CAIKEGGTEAFF.

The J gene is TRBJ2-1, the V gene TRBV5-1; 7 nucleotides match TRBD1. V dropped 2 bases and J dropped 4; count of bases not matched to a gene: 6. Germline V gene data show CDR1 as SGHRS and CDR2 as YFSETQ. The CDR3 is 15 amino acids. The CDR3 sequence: CASSLGQVPYNEQFF. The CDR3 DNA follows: TGCGCCAGCAGCTTAGGACAGGTTCCTTACAATGAGCAGTTCTTC.